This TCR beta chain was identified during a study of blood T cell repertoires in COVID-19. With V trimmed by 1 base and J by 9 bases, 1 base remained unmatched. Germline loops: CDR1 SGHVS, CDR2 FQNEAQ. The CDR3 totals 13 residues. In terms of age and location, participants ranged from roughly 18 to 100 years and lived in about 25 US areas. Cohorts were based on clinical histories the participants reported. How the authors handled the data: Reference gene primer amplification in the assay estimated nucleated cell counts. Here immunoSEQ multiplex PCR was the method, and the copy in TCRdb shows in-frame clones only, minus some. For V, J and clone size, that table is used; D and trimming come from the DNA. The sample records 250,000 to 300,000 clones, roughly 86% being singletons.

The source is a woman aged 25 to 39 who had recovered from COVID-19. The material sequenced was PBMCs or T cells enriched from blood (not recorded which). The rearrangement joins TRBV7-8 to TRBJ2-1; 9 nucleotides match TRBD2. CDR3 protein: CASSLVRGGEQFF. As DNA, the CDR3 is TGTGCCAGCAGCTTAGTGCGGGGGGGTGAGCAGTTCTTC.